The 26 T cell receptor beta chains presented below share a single source sample, sequenced in a study of spatial heterogeneity in lung cancer. Time point reported: sample taken at primary tumor resection. TCRdb reprocessed the 5' RACE reads via MiXCR and lists one record per CDR3 protein. The sample lists tens of thousands of distinct CDR3 sequences, 12% occurring once. The sequenced sample was PBMCs, obtained at surgery. These receptors all come from a male donor with early-stage non-small cell lung cancer.

This clonotype has more than one count but fewer than ten. The CDR3 loop reads CASSLADRTLNTEAFF. The CDR3 DNA follows: TGTGCCAGCAGCTTGGCCGACAGGACTTTGAACACTGAAGCTTTCTTT. The chain employs TRBV5-5 and TRBJ1-1; D possibly corresponds to TRBD1 (6 bases). Germline assignment: CDR1 SGHKS and CDR2 YYEKEE (reference sequence). This CDR3 spans 16 amino acids. V lost 0 bases and J lost 0, with 12 bases in between. Supplemented by reference TRBV5-5 and TRBJ1-1, the full variable domain reads DAGVTQSPTHLIKTRGQQVTLRCSPISGHKSVSWYQQVLGQGPQFIFQYYEKEERGRGNFPDRFSARQFPNYSSELNVNALLLGDSALYLCASSLADRTLNTEAFFGQGTRLTVV.

The chain links TRBV6-6 to TRBJ2-5, with a weak D call TRBD2 (6 bases). Germline V lookup: CDR1 MNHNY, CDR2 SVGAGI (reference sequence). Trimming shortened V by 7 bases and J by 5 bases, and 23 bases separated the two germline ends. The CDR3 is 16 amino acids. The CDR3 sequence: CASIRGGPPVGETQYF. CDR3 nucleotides: TGTGCCAGCATCCGGGGAGGTCCCCCTGTAGGGGAGACCCAGTACTTC.

In this sample, this clonotype turned up once. This may stem from a read error, because a much larger clone lies one nucleotide away. V is TRBV7-2 and J is TRBJ2-5; D perhaps matches TRBD1 (5 bases). Germline values: CDR1 SGHTA, CDR2 FQGNSA. The CDR3 loop spans 13 amino acids. Trimming pared 5 bases from V and 2 bases from J, leaving 9 bases between. The CDR3 region has the DNA TGTACCAGCAGCCCTCCAGGGCAAGAGACCCAGTACTTC. Encoded protein: CTSSPPGQETQYF. Complete variable domain (other parts from reference TRBV7-2 and TRBJ2-5): GAGVSQSPSNKVTEKGKDVELRCDPISGHTALYWYRQSLGQGLEFLIYFQGNSAPDKSGLPSDRFSAERTGGSVSTLTIQRTQQEDSAVYLCTSSPPGQETQYFGPGTRLLVL.

The genes are TRBV27 and TRBJ2-3; D is tentatively TRBD1 or TRBD2 (5 bases each). In germline, CDR1 is MNHEY, CDR2 SMNVEV (reference sequence). The CDR3 has 15 amino acids. Trimming took 1 base from V and 7 from J, leaving 15 bases between them. The CDR3 spells CASSLWGTPLHTQYF. The DNA for the CDR3 is TGTGCCAGCAGTTTATGGGGGACGCCGCTCCATACGCAGTATTTT.

The chain employs TRBV27 and TRBJ1-3; 9 bases map to TRBD1. The CDR3 covers 18 residues. V was pared by 5 bases and J by 3 bases, with 14 bases of the junction left unmatched. CDR1 is MNHEY and CDR2 is SMNVEV in the germline V gene (reference sequence). CDR3 DNA: TGTGCCAGCAGTGTAACCCGACCTACAGGGGGCAATGGAAACACCATATATTTT. Its protein is CASSVTRPTGGNGNTIYF.

The chain carries TRBV3-1 and TRBJ2-7; tentative D call: TRBD2 (5 bases). V lost 1 base to trimming and J lost 0 bases, with 10 bases between them. Germline V CDR1 and CDR2: LGHDT, YNNKEL (reference sequence). The CDR3 sequence is 15 residues long. CDR3 residues: CASSQVSALSYEQYF. In DNA form, the CDR3 reads TGTGCCAGCAGCCAAGTTAGCGCTCTCTCCTACGAGCAGTACTTC.

This clonotype was detected many times. V and J are TRBV29-1 and TRBJ2-3; 8 nucleotides match TRBD1. V gave up 4 bases and J gave up 5 bases; unmatched junction bases: 5. In germline, CDR1 is SQVTM, CDR2 ANQGSEA. The CDR3 is 13 amino acids. The CDR3: CSVGDRREDTQYF. CDR3 coding DNA: TGCAGCGTTGGGGACAGGAGAGAAGATACGCAGTATTTT.

This rearrangement joins TRBV7-9 to TRBJ2-3, with D perhaps TRBD1 (5 bases). This CDR3 is 14 amino acids long. Trimming pared 5 bases from V and 0 bases from J, leaving 9 bases between. CDR1 is SEHNR, CDR2 FQNEAQ, per germline (reference sequence). The CDR3 sequence is CASSPTGSTDTQYF. CDR3 in DNA: TGTGCCAGCAGCCCCACAGGAAGCACAGATACGCAGTATTTT.

The rearrangement joins TRBV3-1 to TRBJ2-7; TRBD1 or TRBD2 may be the D gene (6 bases each). Germline CDR1 and CDR2: LGHDT and YNNKEL (reference sequence). The CDR3 length is 14 residues. Trimming took 4 bases from V and 4 from J, leaving 14 bases between them. The CDR3 DNA reads as TGTGCCAGCAGCCGGGGAGGACAGTCTTACGAGCAGTACTTC. Its protein product is CASSRGGQSYEQYF.

There are many counts of this clonotype. CDR3 region: CASSLEGFAYNEQFF. CDR3 DNA: TGTGCCAGCAGCTTAGAAGGGTTCGCCTACAATGAGCAGTTCTTC. The chain couples TRBV7-2 to TRBJ2-1; D gene uncertain. The V end lost 1 base, the J end lost 2 bases, and 9 bases lay between the germline ends. The V gene's germline CDR1 is SGHTA and CDR2 FQGNSA. CDR3 length: 15 residues.

This clonotype was seen only a few times. V and J are TRBV7-2 and TRBJ2-7; D ambiguous. Germline assignment: CDR1 SGHTA and CDR2 FQGNSA. CDR3 length: 15 residues. The V and J ends lost 1 base and 4 bases respectively, with 14 bases between them. CDR3 region: CASSLEARTLYEQYF. CDR3 coding DNA: TGTGCCAGCAGCTTAGAGGCCAGGACGCTTTACGAGCAGTACTTC. Drawing the rest from reference TRBV7-2 and TRBJ2-7, the complete variable domain is GAGVSQSPSNKVTEKGKDVELRCDPISGHTALYWYRQSLGQGLEFLIYFQGNSAPDKSGLPSDRFSAERTGGSVSTLTIQRTQQEDSAVYLCASSLEARTLYEQYFGPGTRLTVT.

This chain joins TRBV3-1 and TRBJ2-7; 8 bases line up with TRBD1. V was clipped by 3 bases and J by 5 bases; unmatched bases: 6. The germline V gene encodes CDR1 LGHDT and CDR2 YNNKEL (reference sequence). This CDR3 is built from 14 residues. CDR3 sequence: CASSQTGDRDEQYF. The CDR3, as DNA: TGTGCCAGCAGCCAGACAGGGGACCGGGACGAGCAGTACTTC.

The chain employs TRBV4-2 and TRBJ2-6; D is tentatively TRBD1 or TRBD2 (5 bases each). The CDR3 length is 19 residues. Germline values: CDR1 LGHNA, CDR2 YNFKEQ. V lost 0 bases and J 2 bases, leaving 17 bases between the germline ends. CDR3 DNA: TGTGCCAGCAGCCAAGAGTTTGTTGGGGGTCTAGCTGGGGCCAACGTCCTGACTTTC. This sequence encodes CASSQEFVGGLAGANVLTF.

The rearrangement joins TRBV28 to TRBJ2-7; TRBD2 aligns across 10 bases. The CDR3 is 15 residues long. Per the germline V gene, CDR1 is MDHEN and CDR2 is SYDVKM. V shed 6 bases, J shed 3 bases, and the junction held 8 bases outside the gene matches. CDR3 region: CASSHSSGGYYEQYF. CDR3 nucleotides: TGTGCCAGCAGCCACTCTAGCGGGGGTTACTACGAGCAGTACTTC.

This clonotype was recorded a few times. This rearrangement joins TRBV7-6 to TRBJ2-3, with D possibly TRBD1 on 6 matching bases. The CDR3 length is 16 residues. Germline V gives CDR1 SGHVS, CDR2 FNYEAQ. Trimming removed 1 base from V and 3 bases from J, with 14 bases in between. DNA for the CDR3: TGTGCCAGCAGCTTAGGGGGACAACGGATGACAGATACGCAGTATTTT. It yields the protein CASSLGGQRMTDTQYF.

This clonotype was seen many times. This sequence joins TRBV7-2 and TRBJ2-7; D might be TRBD2 (6 bases). Germline V lookup: CDR1 SGHTA, CDR2 FQGNSA. CDR3 length equals 14 residues. Trimming cost V 3 bases and J 0 bases, with 9 bases left between them. CDR3 region: CASSFSGYSYEQYF. The CDR3 nucleotides are TGTGCCAGCAGCTTTAGCGGTTACTCCTACGAGCAGTACTTC.

This clonotype was seen only a few times. V is TRBV28 and J is TRBJ1-1; D remains unclear. Germline CDR1 MDHEN, CDR2 SYDVKM. The CDR3 is made up of 13 amino acids. The V end was cut by 8 bases, the J end by 3 bases, with 13 bases between. CDR3 DNA sequence: TGTGCCAGCGTGAAGGGTAGAGACACTGAAGCTTTCTTT. This gives the protein CASVKGRDTEAFF.

This chain connects TRBV20-1 to TRBJ2-1; 7 bases are a match to TRBD1. J was trimmed by 3 bases and V by 2 bases; bases with no gene match: 7. Germline CDR1 reads DFQATT; CDR2 reads SNEGSKA (reference sequence). The CDR3 consists of 15 residues. The CDR3 nucleotides are TGCAGTGCTAGACTACAGGGGTCCATCTACAATGAGCAGTTCTTC. Encoded protein: CSARLQGSIYNEQFF.

This clonotype was picked up a small number of times. J is TRBJ2-7 and V is TRBV4-3, with D hard to call. CDR1 and CDR2 from the germline V gene are LGHNA and YSLEER. Between the trimmed V and J ends, which lost 5 bases and 2 bases, there was a span of 13 bases. The CDR3 contains 14 residues. CDR3 protein: CASSAQTNTYEQYF. The CDR3 DNA reads as TGCGCCAGCAGCGCCCAAACGAACACCTACGAGCAGTACTTC.

The chain carries TRBV20-1 and TRBJ2-5; 7 nucleotides line up with TRBD2. The CDR3 extends over 15 amino acids. Germline V lookup: CDR1 DFQATT, CDR2 SNEGSKA (reference sequence). With 1 base clipped from V and 5 bases from J, the junction kept 10 bases outside the gene matches. In DNA, the CDR3 is TGCAGTGCTAGAGCCCCCGGGACTAACGGGGAGACCCAGTACTTC. This translates into CSARAPGTNGETQYF.

Concerning this clonotype itself: Being one base from a much bigger clone, this may be a read error. The chain combines TRBV27 with TRBJ1-6; no definite D call. Germline CDR1 MNHEY, CDR2 SMNVEV (reference sequence). The CDR3 contains 15 residues. This CDR3 reads CVSSSLGDLNSPLHF. CDR3 DNA: TGTGTCAGCAGTTCCCTGGGCGATTTGAATTCACCCCTCCACTTT.

This clonotype appeared a few times. The V and J genes are TRBV6-2 or TRBV6-3 and TRBJ2-3, with unresolved D. This CDR3 spans 15 amino acids. The germline gives CDR1 MNHEY, CDR2 SVGEGT. V lost 6 bases and J lost 0, with 13 bases in between. CDR3 DNA sequence: TGTGCCAGCAGCCGGCGGACGGCCAGCACAGATACGCAGTATTTT. This codes for CASSRRTASTDTQYF.

The J gene is TRBJ1-2, the V gene TRBV15; TRBD1 might be the D (5 bases). Trimming removed 3 bases from V and 7 bases from J, with 9 bases in between. Germline CDR1 reads LNHNV; CDR2 reads YYDKDF (reference sequence). CDR3 length: 12 residues. CDR3: CATSSETGGYTF. As DNA, the CDR3 is TGTGCCACCAGCAGTGAAACAGGTGGCTACACCTTC. The whole variable domain, filled in from reference TRBV15 and TRBJ1-2, reads DAMVIQNPRYQVTQFGKPVTLSCSQTLNHNVMYWYQQKSSQAPKLLFHYYDKDFNNEADTPDNFQSRRPNTSFCFLDIRSPGLGDTAMYLCATSSETGGYTFGSGTRLTVV.

J is TRBJ1-2 and V is TRBV12-3 or TRBV12-4; TRBD1 matches 8 bases. The V and J ends lost 4 bases and 6 bases, in that order; junction bases with no gene match: 10. The CDR3 runs to 15 residues. The CDR3 loop reads CASSSTPDRANGYTF. As DNA, the CDR3 is TGTGCCAGCAGTTCCACGCCGGACAGGGCCAATGGCTACACCTTC.

V gene TRBV28 combines with J gene TRBJ2-3; D is undetermined. This CDR3 is 12 amino acids long. Trimming took off 6 bases at V and 6 bases at J, with 10 bases between the two ends. Germline V lookup: CDR1 MDHEN, CDR2 SYDVKM. The CDR3 sequence: CASSDPLDTQYF. The DNA for the CDR3 is TGTGCCAGCAGCGACCCGCTTGATACGCAGTATTTT.

The genes are TRBV25-1 and TRBJ1-2; D unresolved. Trimming cost V 3 bases and J 2 bases, with 10 bases left between them. There are 14 residues in the CDR3. Germline V gives CDR1 MGHDK, CDR2 SYGVNS. CDR3 sequence (DNA): TGTGCCAGCAGTGAGTTTAGGAGGAACTATGGCTACACCTTC. As protein: CASSEFRRNYGYTF.